These T cell receptor beta chains were read from a single sample in a study of shared clonotypes between healthy human individuals. The repertoire was sequenced with immunoSEQ multiplex PCR; TCRdb's copy has only in-frame clones and lacks some. The data show about 1.1 million clones, about 80% seen once. The sequenced material came from memory CD4+ T cells from PBMCs. Receptors originate from a man aged 18 to 29 in good health. Some clones in this sample may be carry-over from other donors' samples. Both conserved end residues are part of each CDR3. A D gene is named only where the DNA matches it firmly. Clone size is not always given. Where it is, it says once, few, many or a class for expanded clones.

V: TRBV2
J: TRBJ2-5
size: -
D: TRBD2
DNA: TGTGCCAGCAGCCCCGGACTAGCGGGAGTAGAGACCCAGTACTTC
CDR3: CASSPGLAGVETQYF

V: TRBV28
J: TRBJ2-1
size: -
D: TRBD1
DNA: TGTGCCAGCAGCACCCCGGGACAGGGTATCAATGAGCAGTTCTTC
CDR3: CASSTPGQGINEQFF

V: TRBV6-6
J: TRBJ1-1
size: -
D: -
DNA: TGTGCCAGCAGTTACTCAGGGGGGACTGAAGCTTTCTTT
CDR3: CASSYSGGTEAFF

V: TRBV6-1
J: TRBJ1-2
size: -
D: -
DNA: TGTGCCAGCATCGGGGGGGGCTCTGGCTACACCTTC
CDR3: CASIGGGSGYTF

V: TRBV5-1
J: TRBJ2-7
size: -
D: TRBD2
DNA: TGCGCCAGCAGCCCCCGGGTAGCGGGCCCCTACGAGCAGTACTTC
CDR3: CASSPRVAGPYEQYF

V: TRBV18
J: TRBJ1-1
size: few
D: -
DNA: TGTGCCAGCTCGAAGTCCGGGACTCACGCTGAAGCTTTCTTT
CDR3: CASSKSGTHAEAFF

V: TRBV9
J: TRBJ2-7
size: -
D: TRBD2
DNA: TGTGCCAGCAGCCCCCTAGCGGCCCTCTCCTACGAGCAGTACTTC
CDR3: CASSPLAALSYEQYF

V: TRBV30
J: TRBJ1-5
size: many
D: -
DNA: TGTGCCTGGAGTCAACTATCTCAGCCCCAGCATTTT
CDR3: CAWSQLSQPQHF

V: TRBV9
J: TRBJ2-5
size: once
D: TRBD1
DNA: TGTGCCAGCAGTAGAAAGTCCGGGACAGGGGTAGAGACCCAGTACTTC
CDR3: CASSRKSGTGVETQYF

V: TRBV18
J: TRBJ2-7
size: -
D: TRBD1
DNA: TGTGCCAGCTCACCGGGACAGGGTGACTACGAGCAGTACTTC
CDR3: CASSPGQGDYEQYF

V: TRBV15
J: TRBJ2-3
size: -
D: TRBD2
DNA: TGTGCCACCAGCAGAGCACTAGCGGGAGTGGTGGATACGCAGTATTTT
CDR3: CATSRALAGVVDTQYF

V: TRBV7-3
J: TRBJ1-1
size: -
D: -
DNA: TGTGCCAGCAGCTTCGGGGTGGGCACTGAAGCTTTCTTT
CDR3: CASSFGVGTEAFF

V: TRBV5-4
J: TRBJ2-3
size: once
D: -
DNA: TGTGCCAGCAGGATGGCCGGTCTATCAGGGAATACGCAGTATTTT
CDR3: CASRMAGLSGNTQYF

V: TRBV5-1
J: TRBJ2-7
size: -
D: TRBD1
DNA: TGCGCCAGCAGCCAAGCCGGGACAGGGGGTTCCGAGCAGTACTTC
CDR3: CASSQAGTGGSEQYF